The 15 T cell receptor beta chains below come from one sample, sequenced in a study of technical replicates of blood from a few donors. The repertoire was sequenced with immunoSEQ multiplex PCR; TCRdb's copy has only in-frame clones and lacks some. The sample has roughly 74,000 clones, over 75% seen once. The sample consisted of T cells isolated from PBMCs. These receptors were obtained from a human donor in good health.

The CDR3 loop is CATSRADRGGLEGANVLTF. DNA of the CDR3: TGTGCCACCAGCAGAGCTGACAGGGGAGGCCTTGAAGGGGCCAACGTCCTGACTTTC. The chain combines TRBV15 with TRBJ2-6, with 8 bases lining up with TRBD1. The length of the CDR3 is 19 residues. With V trimmed by 1 base and J by 4 bases, 12 bases remained unmatched. The germline V gene has CDR1 LNHNV and CDR2 YYDKDF (reference sequence).

The rearrangement uses TRBV19 and TRBJ1-4, with 9 bases fitting TRBD1. With V trimmed by 7 bases and J by 5 bases, 5 bases remained unmatched. Per the germline V gene, CDR1 is LNHDA and CDR2 is SQIVND (reference sequence). There are 14 residues in the CDR3. The CDR3 DNA sequence: TGTGCCAGTACCGATGGACAGGGGAATGAAAAACTGTTTTTT. It encodes CASTDGQGNEKLFF. Based on the CDR3 plus reference TRBV19 and TRBJ1-4, the full variable domain is DGGITQSPKYLFRKEGQNVTLSCEQNLNHDAMYWYRQDPGQGLRLIYYSQIVNDFQKGDIAEGYSVSREKKESFPLTVTSAQKNPTAFYLCASTDGQGNEKLFFGSGTQLSVL.

The genes are TRBV27 and TRBJ2-1; D might be TRBD2 (7 bases). From germline, CDR1 is MNHEY and CDR2 SMNVEV (reference sequence). The CDR3 has 17 residues. V was pared by 7 bases and J by 0 bases, with 19 bases between. In DNA form, the CDR3 reads TGTGCCAGCACGGGGGGCGTGGAGGGGAGCTCCTACAATGAGCAGTTCTTC. This translates into CASTGGVEGSSYNEQFF.

V is TRBV5-1 and J is TRBJ2-2; 11 positions match TRBD1. The junction had 1 base not matched to a gene; V was cut back by 0 bases and J by 6 bases. Germline V lookup: CDR1 SGHRS, CDR2 YFSETQ. CDR3 size: 15 residues. CDR3: CASSLAGQGAGELFF. Here the CDR3 DNA reads TGCGCCAGCAGCTTGGCGGGACAGGGGGCCGGGGAGCTGTTTTTT.

The genes are TRBV6-5 and TRBJ2-7, with 8 bases matching TRBD2. This CDR3 is 14 amino acids long. The ends lost 6 bases at V and 4 bases at J; junction bases unmatched: 8. CDR1 and CDR2 (germline): MNHEY, SVGAGI. This CDR3 reads CASSTGTSKYEQYF. CDR3 bases: TGTGCCAGCAGCACCGGGACTAGTAAGTACGAGCAGTACTTC.

V is TRBV11-2 and J is TRBJ2-2; 10 bases align to TRBD1. This CDR3 contains 15 residues. CDR1 SGHAT and CDR2 FQNNGV come from the germline V gene. V shed 3 bases and J 7 bases; nucleotides not matched to a gene: 5. Written as DNA, the CDR3 is TGTGCCAGCAGCTTTAAGACAGGGGGCCACGGGGAGCTGTTTTTT. It is translated as CASSFKTGGHGELFF.

The rearrangement links TRBV4-2 to TRBJ2-7; 9 bases are a match to TRBD2. V gave up 4 bases and J gave up 2 bases; unmatched junction bases: 9. Germline V CDR1 and CDR2: LGHNA, YNFKEQ. CDR3 size: 16 residues. CDR3 residues: CASSPHLAGATYEQYF. The CDR3 DNA reads TGTGCCAGCAGCCCTCATTTAGCGGGAGCGACCTACGAGCAGTACTTC.

This chain uses TRBV29-1 with TRBJ2-7; tentatively, D is TRBD2 (5 bases). The V gene's germline CDR1 is SQVTM and CDR2 ANQGSEA. Trimming shortened V by 7 bases and J by 7 bases, and 17 bases separated the two germline ends. The CDR3 has 12 residues. The CDR3 is CSGGLTYEEQYF. CDR3 coding DNA: TGCAGCGGTGGACTGACGTACGAAGAGCAGTACTTC.

Here the CDR3 DNA reads TGTGCCAGCAGCCTTCAGCGGGAGTCCCCCTACGAGCAGTACTTC. Translating it yields CASSLQRESPYEQYF. This sequence joins TRBV7-8 and TRBJ2-7; 8 bases map to TRBD2. This CDR3 is built from 15 residues. J was trimmed by 2 bases and V by 5 bases; bases with no gene match: 8. Germline-derived CDR1 and CDR2 are SGHVS and FQNEAQ.

The chain employs TRBV4-1 and TRBJ2-7, with 10 bases aligning to TRBD2. Germline V lookup: CDR1 MGHRA, CDR2 YSYEKL. The V segment lost 0 bases and the J segment 3 bases; nucleotides outside the gene matches: 11. The CDR3 extends over 18 amino acids. The DNA for the CDR3 is TGCGCCAGCAGCCAAGATCTCCTCGATCTAGCGGGAGTCTACGAGCAGTACTTC. Its translation: CASSQDLLDLAGVYEQYF.

This rearrangement joins TRBV7-3 to TRBJ1-1; D is ambiguous. The CDR3 runs to 13 residues. The V end was cut by 3 bases, the J end by 3 bases, with 8 bases between. CDR1 SGHTA and CDR2 FQGTGA come from the germline V gene. CDR3 nucleotide sequence: TGTGCCAGCAGCTTCGTGGAGTACACTGAAGCTTTCTTT. Encoded protein: CASSFVEYTEAFF.

The chain couples TRBV4-1 to TRBJ2-5, with TRBD2 identical over 12 bases. CDR3 length: 14 residues. Looked up from germline, CDR1 is MGHRA and CDR2 is YSYEKL. The ends lost 6 bases at V and 3 bases at J; junction bases unmatched: 2. The CDR3 is CASSRLAGEETQYF. The CDR3, as DNA: TGCGCCAGCAGTAGACTAGCGGGAGAAGAGACCCAGTACTTC.

The chain's CDR3 is CASSSGQGTYGYTF. The CDR3 region has the DNA TGCGCCAGCAGCTCGGGACAGGGTACCTATGGCTACACCTTC. The rearrangement uses TRBV5-1 and TRBJ1-2; 9 bases align to TRBD1. Trimming removed 3 bases from V and 4 bases from J; junction bases left unmatched: 4. CDR1 SGHRS and CDR2 YFSETQ come from the germline V gene. The CDR3 totals 14 residues.

The rearrangement uses TRBV14 and TRBJ2-5, with 12 nucleotides matching TRBD1. Trimming took 1 base from V and 6 from J; bases not matched to a gene: 6. The germline V gene encodes CDR1 SGHDN and CDR2 FVKESK. The CDR3 loop spans 16 amino acids. The CDR3 protein is CASSQVHGTGGQTQYF. DNA of the CDR3: TGTGCCAGCAGCCAAGTACATGGGACAGGGGGCCAGACCCAGTACTTC.

J is TRBJ1-2 and V is TRBV30; possible D gene TRBD1, 6 bases. Trimming cost V 0 bases and J 4 bases, with 15 bases left between them. Germline values: CDR1 GTSNPN, CDR2 SVGIG (reference sequence). CDR3 size: 15 residues. This CDR3 is CAWSVTQGVAYGYTF. CDR3 sequence (DNA): TGTGCCTGGAGTGTAACACAGGGAGTTGCCTATGGCTACACCTTC.